The 15 T cell receptor beta chains presented below share a single source sample, sequenced in a study of T cell responses to AZD1222 COVID-19 vaccine. Using immunoSEQ multiplex PCR, the repertoire was profiled, and TCRdb retains in-frame clones only, with some absent. The table shows about 150,000 clones, with 94% occurring only once. Here the sequenced sample was peripheral blood, taken on day 0 of AZD1222 vaccination. The receptors come from an adult in good health.

The chain uses TRBV9 and TRBJ1-1, with no clear D. Trimming stripped 4 bases from V and 3 bases from J, with 13 bases between. This CDR3 is built from 14 residues. Per the germline V gene, CDR1 is SGDLS and CDR2 is YYNGEE. CDR3 residues: CASSPRVGDTEAFF. The CDR3 DNA sequence: TGTGCCAGCAGCCCTAGAGTCGGGGACACTGAAGCTTTCTTT.

The chain carries TRBV30 and TRBJ1-1; 10 nucleotides align to TRBD1. CDR1 and CDR2 from the germline V gene are GTSNPN and SVGIG (reference sequence). Trimming took 4 bases from V and 11 from J; bases not matched to a gene: 7. CDR3 length: 12 residues. The DNA of the CDR3 is TGTGCCTGGAATCGGGACAGGGGTGAGGCTTTCTTT. Translated: CAWNRDRGEAFF.

Here the CDR3 reads CASSADRTATEAFF. The CDR3 DNA sequence: TGTGCCAGCAGCGCGGACAGAACTGCCACTGAAGCTTTCTTT. The chain combines TRBV7-3 with TRBJ1-1, with a tentative D call TRBD1 (6 bases). The CDR3 runs 14 residues. Trimming removed 5 bases at V and 4 bases at J, with 14 bases between. The germline V gene has CDR1 SGHTA and CDR2 FQGTGA.

The gene calls are TRBV28 and TRBJ1-6; D not certain. This CDR3 is 14 amino acids long. V was cut by 6 bases and J by 9 bases, with 15 bases left in between. The germline gives CDR1 MDHEN, CDR2 SYDVKM. The DNA for the CDR3 is TGTGCCAGCAGGTTAGACGTATTCCCTTCACCCCTCCACTTT. As protein: CASRLDVFPSPLHF.

The chain employs TRBV7-2 and TRBJ1-1; no clear D. Trimming pared 1 base from V and 4 bases from J, leaving 7 bases between. Germline V CDR1 and CDR2: SGHTA, FQGNSA. This CDR3 comprises 13 residues. In DNA form, the CDR3 reads TGTGCCAGCAGCTTAGTCTATCGCACTGAAGCTTTCTTT. As protein: CASSLVYRTEAFF.

This rearrangement joins TRBV7-6 to TRBJ2-3; 13 nucleotides match TRBD2. Per the germline V gene, CDR1 is SGHVS and CDR2 is FNYEAQ. The V and J ends lost 3 bases and 3 bases, in that order; junction bases with no gene match: 0. This CDR3 has 15 residues. CDR3 nucleotide sequence: TGTGCCAGCAGCTTGGGACTAGCGGGAACAGATACGCAGTATTTT. Its translation is CASSLGLAGTDTQYF.

The V and J genes are TRBV19 and TRBJ1-1; tentatively, D is TRBD1 (5 bases). The V gene lost 7 bases and the J gene lost 5 bases, with 17 bases spanning the gap. The CDR3 length is 14 residues. Looked up from germline, CDR1 is LNHDA and CDR2 is SQIVND (reference sequence). This CDR3 is CASNKGRVDTEAFF. CDR3 bases: TGTGCCAGTAATAAGGGGCGCGTGGATACTGAAGCTTTCTTT.

This chain connects TRBV24-1 to TRBJ1-1; D is ambiguous. This CDR3 comprises 17 residues. CDR1 is KGHDR, CDR2 SFDVKD, per germline. V lost 0 bases, J lost 0 bases, and 13 bases lay in between. This CDR3 reads CATSDLFIRTMNTEAFF. As DNA, the CDR3 is TGTGCCACCAGTGATTTGTTTATTAGGACCATGAACACTGAAGCTTTCTTT.

The V gene is TRBV27, the J gene TRBJ1-5; D unresolved. Trimming took 5 bases from V and 3 from J, leaving 5 bases between them. Germline V gives CDR1 MNHEY, CDR2 SMNVEV (reference sequence). The CDR3 sequence is 12 residues long. The CDR3 sequence: CASSRDNQPQHF. The CDR3 region has the DNA TGTGCCAGCAGTAGAGACAATCAGCCCCAGCATTTT.

The genes are TRBV4-1 and TRBJ1-5; a possible D gene is TRBD1 (6 bases). Trimming took 1 base from V and 5 from J, leaving 12 bases between them. Per the germline V gene, CDR1 is MGHRA and CDR2 is YSYEKL. The CDR3 covers 15 residues. The CDR3: CASSQVDSRYQPQHF. In nucleotides, the CDR3 is TGCGCCAGCAGCCAAGTGGACAGTCGTTATCAGCCCCAGCATTTT.

As for this clone: Relative to the germline gene, one junction end is altered; a read error may explain this. The rearrangement joins TRBV5-4 to TRBJ2-1, with D maybe TRBD1 (5 bases). The germline V gene has CDR1 SGHNT and CDR2 YYREEE (reference sequence). The CDR3 length is 14 residues. CDR3 nucleotide sequence: TGTGCCAGCAGCTTGGGGGGCTCCTCCAATGAGCAGTTCTTC. This codes for CASSLGGSSNEQFF. Full variable domain (outside the CDR3, taken from reference TRBV5-4 and TRBJ2-1): ETGVTQSPTHLIKTRGQQVTLRCSSQSGHNTVSWYQQALGQGPQFIFQYYREEENGRGNFPPRFSGLQFPNYSSELNVNALELDDSALYLCASSLGGSSNEQFFGPGTRLTVL.

CDR3 nucleotides: TGTGCCAGCAGCTTAGATGAGGGGACTGAAGCTTTCTTT. As protein: CASSLDEGTEAFF. The genes are TRBV7-9 and TRBJ1-1; the D gene is possibly TRBD1 (5 bases). The CDR3 has 13 residues. The V gene lost 1 base and the J gene lost 5 bases, with 8 bases spanning the gap. Germline V gene sequence: CDR1 SEHNR, CDR2 FQNEAQ (reference sequence).

The CDR3 sequence: CASRMTEGRQETQYF. The DNA for the CDR3 is TGCGCCAGCAGAATGACGGAGGGTAGGCAAGAGACCCAGTACTTC. This chain connects TRBV5-1 to TRBJ2-5; D perhaps matches TRBD2 (6 bases). The CDR3 runs 15 residues. Germline assignment: CDR1 SGHRS and CDR2 YFSETQ. Trimming removed 5 bases at V and 2 bases at J, with 16 bases between.

This chain uses TRBV20-1 with TRBJ1-2; no clear D. The V gene lost 3 bases and the J gene lost 8 bases, with 7 bases spanning the gap. The CDR3 contains 10 residues. CDR1 is DFQATT, CDR2 SNEGSKA, per germline (reference sequence). The CDR3 DNA reads as TGCAGTGCTAGTTTAGGCGGCTACACCTTC. It specifies CSASLGGYTF.

This chain links TRBV19 with TRBJ2-2; D perhaps matches TRBD1 (5 bases). V lost 7 bases and J lost 6, with 9 bases in between. The CDR3 covers 12 residues. From germline, CDR1 is LNHDA and CDR2 SQIVND (reference sequence). CDR3 sequence (DNA): TGTGCCAGTAAGGGGTTAGCCGGGGAGCTGTTTTTT. This sequence encodes CASKGLAGELFF.